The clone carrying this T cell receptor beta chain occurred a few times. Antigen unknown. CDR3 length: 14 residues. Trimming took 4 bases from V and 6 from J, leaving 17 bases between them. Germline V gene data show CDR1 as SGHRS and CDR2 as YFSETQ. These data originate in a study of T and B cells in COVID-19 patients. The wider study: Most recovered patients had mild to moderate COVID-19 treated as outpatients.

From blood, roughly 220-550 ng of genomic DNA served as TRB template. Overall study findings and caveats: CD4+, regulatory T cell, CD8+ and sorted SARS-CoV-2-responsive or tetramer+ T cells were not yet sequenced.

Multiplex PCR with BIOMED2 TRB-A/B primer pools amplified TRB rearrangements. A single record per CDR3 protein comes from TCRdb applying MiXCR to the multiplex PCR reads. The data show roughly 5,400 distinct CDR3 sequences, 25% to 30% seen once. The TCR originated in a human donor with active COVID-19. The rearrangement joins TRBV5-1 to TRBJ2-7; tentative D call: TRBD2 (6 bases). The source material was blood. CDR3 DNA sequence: TGCGCCAGCAGCGTGACTAGTCCCCCGTCCGAGCAGTACTTC. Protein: CASSVTSPPSEQYF.